The 24 T cell receptor beta chains presented below share a single source sample, sequenced in a study of cytomegalovirus exposure and HLA in healthy donors. PCR employed 60 Vbeta and 13 Jbeta primers. TCRdb's copy holds only in-frame clones and misses some; the assay was immunoSEQ multiplex PCR. The repertoire holds approximately 110,000 clones, with roughly four fifths as singletons. Sequencing was done on a sample of PBMCs. These receptors all stem from a man aged 45-65 years in good health and CMV-seronegative.

This chain links TRBV7-6 with TRBJ1-1; no clear D. Germline V gene lookup returns CDR1 SGHVS and CDR2 FNYEAQ. This CDR3 spans 13 amino acids. V was shortened by 5 bases and J by 4 bases, with 11 bases between the two germline ends. The CDR3 is CASSPSGFTEAFF. CDR3 bases: TGTGCCAGCAGCCCCTCCGGTTTCACTGAAGCTTTCTTT.

V and J are TRBV4-1 and TRBJ2-2, with 9 bases lining up with TRBD1. This CDR3 spans 17 amino acids. CDR1 is MGHRA and CDR2 is YSYEKL in the germline V gene. The V gene end was trimmed by 0 bases and the J gene end by 3 bases; junction bases not matched to a gene: 5. Here the CDR3 DNA reads TGCGCCAGCAGCCAAGAACCGGGACAGGGACACACCGGGGAGCTGTTTTTT. Its translation: CASSQEPGQGHTGELFF.

V and J are TRBV6-6 and TRBJ1-2, with 7 bases identical to TRBD1. Germline CDR1 and CDR2: MNHNY and SVGAGI (reference sequence). The CDR3 consists of 14 residues. Trimming removed 5 bases from V and 4 bases from J; junction bases left unmatched: 7. The CDR3 nucleotides are TGTGCCAGCAGTGGGACAGAGAAGGGCTATGGCTACACCTTC. Translating it yields CASSGTEKGYGYTF.

The rearrangement joins TRBV4-2 to TRBJ2-1; 14 positions match TRBD2. Germline V lookup: CDR1 LGHNA, CDR2 YNFKEQ. Unmatched junction bases numbered 1, after V lost 4 bases and J lost 5 bases. The CDR3 totals 15 residues. The CDR3 loop reads CASSPGLAGDNEQFF. The DNA for the CDR3 is TGTGCCAGCAGCCCGGGACTAGCGGGGGACAATGAGCAGTTCTTC.

This clone was picked up one time. V is TRBV14 and J is TRBJ2-1; D gene uncertain. The ends were cut back, 2 bases at V and 4 bases at J, with 12 bases in the middle. Per germline, CDR1 SGHDN and CDR2 FVKESK. The CDR3 consists of 15 residues. CDR3 sequence reads: CASSQLGSRYNEQFF. CDR3 in DNA: TGTGCCAGCAGCCAATTGGGTAGCAGATACAATGAGCAGTTCTTC. The variable domain in full, completed from reference TRBV14 and TRBJ2-1, reads EAGVTQFPSHSVIEKGQTVTLRCDPISGHDNLYWYRRVMGKEIKFLLHFVKESKQDESGMPNNRFLAERTGGTYSTLKVQPAELEDSGVYFCASSQLGSRYNEQFFGPGTRLTVL.

The chain combines TRBV6-5 with TRBJ2-1; D unresolved. With 5 bases removed from V and 7 bases from J, the gap between germline ends came to 15 bases. Germline V gene lookup returns CDR1 MNHEY and CDR2 SVGAGI. This CDR3 region has 14 residues. For the CDR3, the DNA is TGTGCCAGCAGTGAATATCGACTTAGGAATGAGCAGTTCTTC. Translated: CASSEYRLRNEQFF.

The chain carries TRBV5-6 and TRBJ2-1; weak D call: TRBD2 (5 bases). The germline V gene has CDR1 SGHDT and CDR2 YYEEEE. This CDR3 comprises 16 residues. V was trimmed by 1 base and J by 0 bases, leaving 11 bases between them. CDR3 residues: CASSLSFGSSYNEQFF. CDR3 nucleotides: TGTGCCAGCAGCTTGTCATTTGGGAGCTCCTACAATGAGCAGTTCTTC. Together with reference TRBV5-6 and TRBJ2-1, the CDR3 gives the full variable domain: DAGVTQSPTHLIKTRGQQVTLRCSPKSGHDTVSWYQQALGQGPQFIFQYYEEEERQRGNFPDRFSGHQFPNYSSELNVNALLLGDSALYLCASSLSFGSSYNEQFFGPGTRLTVL.

This rearrangement joins TRBV7-9 to TRBJ1-1; 10 bases align to TRBD1. CDR3 length: 15 residues. V lost 6 bases to trimming and J lost 3 bases; unmatched junction nucleotides: 7. Per the germline V gene, CDR1 is SEHNR and CDR2 is FQNEAQ (reference sequence). The DNA for the CDR3 is TGTGCCAGCAGTTTTACCGGGACAGGGGACACTGAAGCTTTCTTT. This gives the protein CASSFTGTGDTEAFF.

This chain links TRBV9 with TRBJ1-1; D remains unclear. Trimming left V 0 bases short and J 1 base short, with 10 bases between. The CDR3 consists of 15 residues. Per the germline V gene, CDR1 is SGDLS and CDR2 is YYNGEE. CDR3 sequence reads: CASSVARGENTEAFF. The DNA of the CDR3 is TGTGCCAGCAGCGTAGCTCGCGGGGAGAACACTGAAGCTTTCTTT.

The rearrangement joins TRBV9 to TRBJ1-4, with D perhaps matching TRBD1 (5 bases). The CDR3 is 15 amino acids. V was pared by 2 bases and J by 2 bases, with 10 bases between. In germline, CDR1 is SGDLS, CDR2 YYNGEE. The CDR3, as DNA: TGTGCCAGCAGCGTTTACGGGACTACTAATGAAAAACTGTTTTTT. This gives the protein CASSVYGTTNEKLFF.

This rearrangement joins TRBV5-6 to TRBJ2-2; 8 nucleotides match TRBD1. Germline CDR1 SGHDT, CDR2 YYEEEE. This CDR3 has 15 residues. Unmatched junction bases numbered 10, after V lost 5 bases and J lost 7 bases. CDR3 residues: CASRPSDRVVGELFF. The CDR3 DNA is TGTGCCAGCAGACCATCGGACAGGGTGGTCGGGGAGCTGTTTTTT.

The chain uses TRBV7-6 and TRBJ2-2, with D unresolved. CDR3 size: 15 residues. Germline V gene data show CDR1 as SGHVS and CDR2 as FNYEAQ. Trimming took 1 base from V and 7 from J, leaving 13 bases between them. The CDR3 spells CASSLGVVGGGELFF. CDR3 DNA sequence: TGTGCCAGCAGCTTAGGAGTTGTTGGTGGCGGGGAGCTGTTTTTT.

This clone was seen a single time. The chain carries TRBV6-5 and TRBJ1-2, with D uncertain. In germline, CDR1 is MNHEY, CDR2 SVGAGI. The V end was cut by 2 bases, the J end by 2 bases, with 9 bases between. CDR3 length: 14 residues. CDR3 protein: CASSYLHGNYGYTF. The CDR3 nucleotides read TGTGCCAGCAGTTACCTCCACGGGAACTATGGCTACACCTTC.

In this sample, this clone turned up a few times. The chain has TRBV11-2 and TRBJ1-2, with unresolved D. Germline V gene sequence: CDR1 SGHAT, CDR2 FQNNGV. The V gene lost 1 base and the J gene lost 1 base, with 4 bases spanning the gap. This CDR3 has 13 amino acids. DNA of the CDR3: TGTGCCAGCAGCTTAGGGCATAACTATGGCTACACCTTC. It is translated as CASSLGHNYGYTF.

A remark on this clone: The junction does not match germline at one end; this may be a read error. The genes are TRBV5-1 and TRBJ1-2; tentatively, D is TRBD1 (5 bases). Germline V CDR1 and CDR2: SGHRS, YFSETQ. This CDR3 region has 13 residues. In DNA, the CDR3 is TGCGCCAGCAGCTCCCTGGATGGCAGGGAAATTTCCTTC. Translated: CASSSLDGREISF.

This clone was picked up one time. This rearrangement joins TRBV5-4 to TRBJ2-2, with D perhaps matching TRBD2 (5 bases). The CDR3 is made up of 17 amino acids. CDR1 is SGHNT and CDR2 is YYREEE in the germline V gene (reference sequence). V dropped 1 base and J dropped 3 bases, with 16 bases sitting between them. In DNA, the CDR3 is TGTGCCAGCAGCTTGAGGAGGTCCGGAGTGGACACCGGGGAGCTGTTTTTT. Translating it yields CASSLRRSGVDTGELFF.

The V and J genes are TRBV15 and TRBJ1-4, with D possibly matching TRBD1 (5 bases). V was pared by 4 bases and J by 7 bases, with 13 bases between. The CDR3 is 14 amino acids. The germline CDR1 and CDR2 sequences are LNHNV and YYDKDF (reference sequence). This chain's CDR3 is CATSTRTHLEKLFF. The DNA for the CDR3 is TGTGCCACCAGCACAAGGACACACCTTGAAAAACTGTTTTTT.

As to this clone: Other DNA sequences from this sample encode an identical CDR3 as well. CDR3 loop: CASSPNGGGRMDEQFF. The CDR3 DNA is TGCGCCAGCAGCCCTAATGGGGGGGGGCGCATGGATGAGCAGTTCTTC. V usage is TRBV4-3 and J usage is TRBJ2-1, with TRBD2 as a possible D gene (7 bases). The CDR3 loop spans 16 amino acids. The germline V gene has CDR1 LGHNA and CDR2 YSLEER. The germline V and J ends were trimmed by 4 bases and 8 bases, with 21 bases remaining between them.

On this clone: Germline and junction disagree at one end, which may indicate a read error. The chain carries TRBV14 and TRBJ2-5, with TRBD1 as a possible D gene (5 bases). This CDR3 has 16 amino acids. CDR1 is SGHDN, CDR2 FVKESK, per germline. This CDR3 reads CASSLGQRRNQEAQYF. Written as DNA, the CDR3 is TGTGCCAGCAGTCTAGGACAACGACGAAACCAAGAGGCCCAGTACTTC.

J is TRBJ2-3 and V is TRBV7-8; TRBD2 matches at 10 bases. Germline CDR1 reads SGHVS; CDR2 reads FQNEAQ. The CDR3 length is 18 residues. After removal of 2 bases from V and 6 bases from J, the junction contained 14 bases not matched to a gene. The chain's CDR3 is CASSLIFLAGVLEDTQYF. DNA of the CDR3: TGTGCCAGCAGCTTAATCTTCCTAGCGGGGGTCCTTGAGGATACGCAGTATTTT.

The DNA of the CDR3 is TGTGCCAGCAGCCCTGCCCCCCCCCGGGAGACCCAGTACTTC. Its translation is CASSPAPPRETQYF. V is TRBV6-6 and J is TRBJ2-5; D remains ambiguous. Germline CDR1 and CDR2: MNHNY and SVGAGI (reference sequence). The CDR3 has 14 residues. The ends were cut back, 6 bases at V and 5 bases at J, with 16 bases in the middle.

The chain couples TRBV25-1 to TRBJ2-7, with TRBD2 identical over 8 bases. The germline V gene encodes CDR1 MGHDK and CDR2 SYGVNS. The CDR3 extends over 15 amino acids. J was trimmed by 7 bases and V by 3 bases; bases with no gene match: 11. This CDR3 reads CASSDGRGGPAEQYF. CDR3 DNA: TGTGCCAGCAGTGACGGACGGGGGGGCCCAGCGGAGCAGTACTTC.

This clone was picked up a small number of times. The V gene is TRBV18, the J gene TRBJ1-2; 7 nucleotides line up with TRBD1. Per germline, CDR1 KGHSH and CDR2 LQKENI. CDR3 length: 14 residues. The trim removed 2 bases at V and 1 base at J, leaving 1 base unmatched. The CDR3 region has the DNA TGTGCCAGCTCACCAGGGACAGATAACTATGGCTACACCTTC. It is translated as CASSPGTDNYGYTF.

CDR3 residues: CASSVGGDRAYGYTF. As DNA, the CDR3 is TGTGCCAGCAGCGTAGGGGGCGACAGGGCCTATGGCTACACCTTC. J is TRBJ1-2 and V is TRBV9; 7 bases align to TRBD1. The CDR3 extends over 15 amino acids. In germline, CDR1 is SGDLS, CDR2 YYNGEE. J lost 4 bases, V lost 0 bases, and 6 bases had no gene match.